This T cell receptor (beta chain) was captured in a study of early T cells in non-severe SARS-CoV-2 infection. Study overall: Sequencing of unsorted whole blood was done on bulk RNA, leaving chains unpaired.

General study results and limits: CD4 and private specificities were missed by VDJdb matching, which favored anti-spike CD8 responses.

V lost 5 bases to trimming and J lost 1 base; unmatched junction nucleotides: 1. CDR1 is SQVTM and CDR2 is ANQGSEA in the germline V gene. The CDR3 covers 13 residues. Details on this clonotype: The target antigen is unknown.

Individual cDNA molecules were tagged with unique molecular identifiers, the study reported. From the 5' RACE reads, TCRdb called clonotypes with MiXCR, one entry per CDR3 protein. Of over 75,000 distinct CDR3 sequences listed, 13% were seen once; the top ten hold 2% to 2.5%. The chain links TRBV29-1 to TRBJ1-5, with 8 bases lining up with TRBD1. This receptor was obtained from an adult who was a healthcare worker with PCR-confirmed SARS-CoV-2 infection or an uninfected control (not recorded which). Specimen: whole blood. The CDR3 bases are TGCAGCGTTAGACAGGGGAGCAATCAGCCCCAGCATTTT. Protein sequence: CSVRQGSNQPQHF. The full variable domain, its missing parts supplied by reference TRBV29-1 and TRBJ1-5, is SAVISQKPSRDICQRGTSLTIQCQVDSQVTMMFWYRQQPGQSLTLIATANQGSEATYESGFVIDKFPISRPNLTFSTLTVSNMSPEDSSIYLCSVRQGSNQPQHFGDGTRLSIL.